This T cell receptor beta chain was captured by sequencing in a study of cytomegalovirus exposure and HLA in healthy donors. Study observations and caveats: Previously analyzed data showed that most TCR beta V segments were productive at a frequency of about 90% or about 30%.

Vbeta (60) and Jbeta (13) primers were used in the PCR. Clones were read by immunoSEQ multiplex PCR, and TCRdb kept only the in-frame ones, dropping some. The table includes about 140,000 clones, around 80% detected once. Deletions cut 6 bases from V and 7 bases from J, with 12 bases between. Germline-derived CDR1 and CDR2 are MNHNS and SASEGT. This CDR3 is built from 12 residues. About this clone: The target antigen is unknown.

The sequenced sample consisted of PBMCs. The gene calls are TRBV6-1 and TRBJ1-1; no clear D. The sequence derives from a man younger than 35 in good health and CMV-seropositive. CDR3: CASSFRGGEAFF. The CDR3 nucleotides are TGTGCCAGCAGCTTCCGCGGAGGTGAAGCTTTCTTT.